The clone carrying this TCR beta chain was detected a few times. The CDR3 loop spans 15 amino acids. CDR1 is SGHRS, CDR2 YFSETQ, per germline. V lost 3 bases, J lost 4 bases, and 16 bases lay in between. Time point indicated: patch test 1, 2 weeks after DPC sensitization. Treatment indicated: therapeutic diphenylcyclopropenone sensitization with weekly scalp DPC. This record belongs to a study of human T cells and chemical hapten exposure. MiXCR, run by TCRdb on the RACE reads, gives a single entry per CDR3 protein. Of 90,000 or so distinct CDR3 sequences detected, roughly a tenth appear once; the ten largest clones hold approximately 2.2%.

The chain links TRBV5-1 to TRBJ1-2; unclear D gene. This clonotype was sampled from a man between 35 and 55 years old with alopecia areata. Some clones in this sample may be carry-over from other donors' samples. This specimen consisted of whole blood, obtained in connection with sensitization to the hapten diphenylcyclopropenone (DPC). CDR3 sequence: CASSSGAVGPYGYTF. CDR3 bases: TGCGCCAGCAGCTCTGGCGCCGTAGGCCCCTATGGCTACACCTTC.